What follows is one TCR beta chain and its context. This clone's antigen is unknown. The sample holds no much larger clone one base away, and base qualities are not on file. The CDR3, cysteine through phenylalanine, is 15 amino acids long. Only the CDR3 DNA is retained, 45 bases long and in frame from the first base. Trimming removed 4 bases from V and 1 base from J; the gene matches leave 5 bases unexplained. The germline V gene yields SGHRS for CDR1 and YFSETQ for CDR2. PBMCs were isolated from peripheral blood, and TCR beta sequencing was performed on genomic DNA from unsorted PBMCs. This sample stems from a study (dated by TCRdb to 2022 to 2024). What the research found in general, with its limitations: Further investigation, including longitudinal sampling and assessment of a control group, is stated by the authors to be required.

Survey-level sequencing on the immunoSEQ platform was used to profile TCR beta chain repertoires. The authors processed their data as follows. CDR3 amino acid length spectratypes and V-J pairing frequencies were compared, and repertoire diversity was measured with the inverse Simpson index. To annotate clonotypes specific to SARS-CoV-2, CMV, influenza A and EBV, TCR beta CDR3 sequences were compared against VDJdb. As stored in TCRdb, this immuneACCESS dataset retains in-frame rearrangements with V and J assigned. A fraction of the clones does not appear; measured against another copy, unresolved V genes explain less than half of the discrepancy, and the remainder lacks a known reason. The V and J calls and clone size were taken over from that table, and D and trimming were inferred from the DNA. The sample table records 60,000 to 85,000 clones; around 95% of these occur just once. Around 4.5% of the sample comes from the top ten.

What was sequenced was PBMCs. This chain joins TRBV5-1 to TRBJ1-1, and TRBD1 aligns with 9 junction nucleotides. The clonotype originates from a man aged 35-49 years with rheumatoid arthritis. CDR3 reads: CASSGSTGGNTEAFF. The nucleotides read TGCGCCAGCAGCGGGTCGACAGGGGGGAACACTGAAGCTTTCTTT.